One T cell receptor beta chain is described in this entry. Its antigen is undetermined. 13 Jbeta primers and 60 Vbeta primers were used for the PCR. TCRdb keeps only in-frame clones here, not all; method: immunoSEQ multiplex PCR. The sample yields around 190,000 clones, about 9% seen once. The CDR3 is 13 amino acids. Germline CDR1 reads SQVTM; CDR2 reads ANQGSEA. The data derive from a study of cytomegalovirus exposure and HLA in healthy donors. The study's findings and limits: Presence/absence analyses treated sequencing depth as roughly uniform across donors. The investigators catalogued 164 TCR beta chains as cytomegalovirus-associated. Whilst most TCR sequences proved rare, a subset of public TCRs occurred across many donors.

The clonotype comes from a woman aged 25-40 years in good health and CMV-seropositive. The chain links TRBV29-1 to TRBJ2-5; 10 bases are a match to TRBD1. The end of the DNA fits TRBJ2-7 better, so the J call may be wrong. The sample taken for sequencing was PBMCs. This CDR3 is CSVPGQGTHEQYF. CDR3 DNA sequence: TGCAGCGTCCCGGGACAGGGGACCCACGAGCAGTACTTC.